A selection of T cell receptor beta chains follows, all from one sample in a study of blood T cell repertoires in COVID-19. Assay: immunoSEQ multiplex PCR; the TCRdb copy retains only in-frame clones and omits some. The sample holds 250,000 to 300,000 clones, over 80% seen once. The sequenced material came from peripheral blood. The receptors were gathered from a woman aged 45-60 years with COVID-19, enrolled during active disease. Each CDR3 is given without its conserved first and last residue. The D gene is left open where the match is weak.

CDR3 length,V gene,D gene,CDR3 protein
12,TRBV9,.,ASSVVGGIYEQY
12,TRBV5-1,TRBD1,ASGQGGYTDTQY
13,TRBV19,.,ASSMTDSSTDTQY
13,TRBV5-4,TRBD2,ASSLLTSGTNEQF
11,TRBV6-5,.,ASQVQGNTEAF
17,TRBV24-1,TRBD2,ATSAMGLAGGSKYNEQF
12,TRBV2,TRBD2,ASRVTSGGYEQY
15,TRBV7-6,TRBD2,ASSLRLIAGSQETQY
14,TRBV19,.,ASRNTRLRGTGELF
15,TRBV19,.,ASSSREGIATNEKLF
11,TRBV12-3/TRBV12-4,TRBD1,ASSSGQGGEQY
12,TRBV18,TRBD2,ASRKAGEWVEQY
12,TRBV19,.,ASSPRQMNTEAF
12,TRBV5-1,.,ASSLAADTDTQY
16,TRBV6-1,TRBD1,ASSEMGQVLSGANVLT
13,TRBV27,TRBD2,ASSFSGRVTDTQY
11,TRBV2,.,ASSRVEATEAF
10,TRBV19,.,ASDGGVYGYT
13,TRBV5-1,.,ASSFRGTGANVLT
13,TRBV11-1,.,ASSLGASRHYEQY
16,TRBV19,TRBD1,ASRPNRGWPRWVEKLF
13,TRBV5-4,TRBD1,ASSLGQGALGEQY
12,TRBV3-1/TRBV3-2,.,ASSQGRGYNEQF
12,TRBV6-5,TRBD2,ASKIAGGTDTQY
10,TRBV11-3,.,ASRQMNTEAF
8,TRBV12-3/TRBV12-4,.,ASGLYEQY
14,TRBV19,TRBD2,ASTPLWTSGNNEQF
16,TRBV27,TRBD2,ASSLILTSGRPSYEQY
14,TRBV10-1,.,ASSEGGTVTNEKLF
12,TRBV27,.,ASSVWGGLYEQY
13,TRBV5-1,TRBD1,ASSHRDRGNYGYT
13,TRBV6-1,TRBD1,ASSEGTGVSYGYT
13,TRBV9,TRBD1,ASSAGTGANYEQY
12,TRBV27,TRBD2,ASSAGLASYEQY
10,TRBV27,.,ASSLRGGELF
16,TRBV25-1,.,ASSESHRNYRGGYEQY
11,TRBV11-2,TRBD2,ASASGRRDTQY
13,TRBV20-1,TRBD2,SASSSGGEKGIQY
14,TRBV20-1,TRBD1,SASDRTGEVDYGYT
14,TRBV29-1,.,SVGDGSLSGANVLT
9,TRBV11-3,.,ASSSGIQAF
13,TRBV28,.,ASSLSAKSSYEQY
11,TRBV30,.,AWKELITGELF
14,TRBV6-2/TRBV6-3,TRBD1,ASSFQGQGALNEQF
13,TRBV28,TRBD1,ASSPPGQGTYEQY
11,TRBV5-3,.,ARSFGRSGEAF
12,TRBV18,.,ASSPRGRGTEAF